This T cell receptor (beta chain) was identified in a study of neurological immune-mediated disorders. This clonotype was observed at least ten times. Germline V gene lookup returns CDR1 SGHVS and CDR2 FQNEAQ. This CDR3 contains 15 residues. Trimming removed 4 bases at V and 2 bases at J, with 15 bases between. A total of 2 million PBMCs stored at -80 degrees C provided the unsorted libraries. The cDNA was synthesized by 5'RACE incorporating 10-nucleotide random UMIs. TCRdb processed the 5' RACE reads anew with MiXCR; each CDR3 protein has one entry. This table holds approximately 32,000 distinct CDR3 sequences, around 15% found once.

Material: PBMCs. The chain employs TRBV7-8 and TRBJ2-7, with D tentatively TRBD1 (6 bases). This sequence originates from a man between 65 and 85 years old in good health. The CDR3 nucleotides are TGTGCCAGCAGCTCTCACCCGACAGGAGCCTACGAGCAGTACTTC. As protein: CASSSHPTGAYEQYF.